A single sample is the source of the 23 T cell receptor beta chains below, sequenced in a study of T cells after posttransplantation cyclophosphamide. Measured with immunoSEQ multiplex PCR; TCRdb has only the in-frame clones, and not every one. Altogether tens of thousands of clones are present, 93% being singletons, with the ten largest covering approximately 2.7%. Material: PBMCs. The receptors originated from a woman under 40 in good health and a related stem cell transplant donor.

This chain uses TRBV6-1 with TRBJ2-2; D not certain. CDR3 size: 12 residues. Looked up from germline, CDR1 is MNHNS and CDR2 is SASEGT. The ends were cut back, 9 bases at V and 6 bases at J, with 11 bases in the middle. The CDR3 is CASLLNSGELFF. CDR3 nucleotides: TGTGCCAGTTTGCTCAACTCCGGGGAGCTGTTTTTT.

This clone was detected only once. The chain couples TRBV29-1 to TRBJ2-7; possible D gene TRBD1, 6 bases. Looked up from germline, CDR1 is SQVTM and CDR2 is ANQGSEA. The V and J ends lost 7 bases and 0 bases respectively, with 16 bases between them. The CDR3 is 14 amino acids. This chain's CDR3 is CSAARTGSSYEQYF. Written as DNA, the CDR3 is TGCAGCGCCGCCCGCACAGGGAGCTCCTACGAGCAGTACTTC.

The chain links TRBV4-1 to TRBJ2-7, with D possibly TRBD1 on 5 matching bases. V gave up 0 bases and J gave up 3 bases, with 15 bases separating them. Looked up from germline, CDR1 is MGHRA and CDR2 is YSYEKL. CDR3 length equals 16 residues. The chain's CDR3 is CASSQDPGRVGYEQYF. As DNA, the CDR3 is TGCGCCAGCAGCCAAGATCCTGGCAGGGTCGGCTACGAGCAGTACTTC.

This chain uses TRBV19 with TRBJ1-3; tentatively, D is TRBD1 (5 bases). Germline assignment: CDR1 LNHDA and CDR2 SQIVND (reference sequence). This CDR3 has 14 residues. Deletions cut 1 base from V and 2 bases from J, with 6 bases between. The CDR3 region has the DNA TGTGCCAGTAGTATAGGGGACCCTGGAAACACCATATATTTT. This codes for CASSIGDPGNTIYF.

The V gene is TRBV4-1, the J gene TRBJ1-5, with D unclear. CDR3 size: 15 residues. Germline V gene lookup returns CDR1 MGHRA and CDR2 YSYEKL. The ends were cut back, 1 base at V and 1 base at J, with 8 bases in the middle. The CDR3 DNA reads TGCGCCAGCAGCCAAGGCTTCCGGAGCAATCAGCCCCAGCATTTT. Translation gives CASSQGFRSNQPQHF.

The rearrangement uses TRBV6-6 and TRBJ2-3; maybe TRBD2 (5 bases). The CDR3 sequence is 14 residues long. Between the trimmed V and J ends, which lost 5 bases and 1 base, there was a span of 10 bases. Germline-derived CDR1 and CDR2 are MNHNY and SVGAGI (reference sequence). Here the CDR3 DNA reads TGTGCCAGCAGTCCTAGCCGTCGCACAGATACGCAGTATTTT. This gives the protein CASSPSRRTDTQYF.

V and J are TRBV7-2 and TRBJ2-7, with D possibly matching TRBD1 (5 bases). Trimming took 6 bases from V and 6 from J, leaving 15 bases between them. The germline V gene has CDR1 SGHTA and CDR2 FQGNSA. The CDR3 is made up of 13 amino acids. CDR3 nucleotide sequence: TGTGCCAGCAGAAAAACAGGATCGGGCGAGCAGTACTTC. Amino acid sequence: CASRKTGSGEQYF. Using reference TRBV7-2 and TRBJ2-7 for the parts outside the CDR3, the full variable domain is GAGVSQSPSNKVTEKGKDVELRCDPISGHTALYWYRQSLGQGLEFLIYFQGNSAPDKSGLPSDRFSAERTGGSVSTLTIQRTQQEDSAVYLCASRKTGSGEQYFGPGTRLTVT.

The table lists this clone with a count of one. The CDR3 protein is CASSLAPDAEAFF. In DNA form, the CDR3 reads TGTGCCAGCAGCTTAGCGCCTGACGCTGAAGCTTTCTTT. The chain recombines TRBV11-3 with TRBJ1-1; D not resolved. From germline, CDR1 is SGHNT and CDR2 YENEEA. V gave up 1 base and J gave up 6 bases, with 9 bases separating them. CDR3 length: 13 amino acids. Using reference TRBV11-3 and TRBJ1-1 for the parts outside the CDR3, the full variable domain is EAGVVQSPRYKIIEKKQPVAFWCNPISGHNTLYWYLQNLGQGPELLIRYENEEAVDDSQLPKDRFSAERLKGVDSTLKIQPAELGDSAVYLCASSLAPDAEAFFGQGTRLTVV.

CDR3 loop: CASSPLAGVAGETQYF. CDR3 coding DNA: TGTGCCAGCAGCCCCCTAGCGGGGGTGGCCGGGGAGACCCAGTACTTC. The chain has TRBV7-9 and TRBJ2-5; 10 bases are shared with TRBD2. The CDR3 has 16 amino acids. V was clipped by 5 bases and J by 5 bases; unmatched bases: 11. Germline V gene sequence: CDR1 SEHNR, CDR2 FQNEAQ (reference sequence).

This sequence joins TRBV28 and TRBJ1-1; D is possibly TRBD1 (5 bases). Germline assignment: CDR1 MDHEN and CDR2 SYDVKM. CDR3 length: 13 residues. V dropped 3 bases and J dropped 11 bases, with 16 bases sitting between them. The CDR3 bases are TGTGCCAGCAGTTTGGAGGGGCGCGTGGGTGCTTTCTTT. Translating gives CASSLEGRVGAFF. The complete variable domain, with remaining parts taken from reference TRBV28 and TRBJ1-1, reads DVKVTQSSRYLVKRTGEKVFLECVQDMDHENMFWYRQDPGLGLRLIYFSYDVKMKEKGDIPEGYSVSREKKERFSLILESASTNQTSMYLCASSLEGRVGAFFGQGTRLTVV.

This clone has a single count. The chain is built from TRBV5-1 and TRBJ1-1; D remains unclear. The length of the CDR3 is 13 residues. The germline gives CDR1 SGHRS, CDR2 YFSETQ. V was trimmed by 6 bases and J by 2 bases, leaving 11 bases between them. In nucleotides, the CDR3 is TGCGCCAGCATGGAATTCGGAAACACTGAAGCTTTCTTT. Translated, it gives CASMEFGNTEAFF. The full variable domain, its missing parts supplied by reference TRBV5-1 and TRBJ1-1, is KAGVTQTPRYLIKTRGQQVTLSCSPISGHRSVSWYQQTPGQGLQFLFEYFSETQRNKGNFPGRFSGRQFSNSRSEMNVSTLELGDSALYLCASMEFGNTEAFFGQGTRLTVV.

The V call is TRBV5-1, the J call TRBJ2-7; 7 nucleotides align to TRBD2. The germline V gene has CDR1 SGHRS and CDR2 YFSETQ. The CDR3 extends over 13 amino acids. Trimming removed 5 bases from V and 6 bases from J; junction bases left unmatched: 8. DNA of the CDR3: TGCGCCAGCAGTTGGGGGGGAGATGGCGAGCAGTACTTC. It codes for CASSWGGDGEQYF.

This rearrangement joins TRBV7-2 to TRBJ2-1, with 7 bases fitting TRBD1. The CDR3 runs to 16 residues. With V trimmed by 5 bases and J by 4 bases, 11 bases remained unmatched. Germline loops: CDR1 SGHTA, CDR2 FQGNSA. The CDR3 reads CASSQRTGTIYNEQFF. The CDR3 DNA is TGTGCCAGCAGCCAACGGACAGGTACCATATACAATGAGCAGTTCTTC. Variable domain in full (rest from reference TRBV7-2 and TRBJ2-1): GAGVSQSPSNKVTEKGKDVELRCDPISGHTALYWYRQSLGQGLEFLIYFQGNSAPDKSGLPSDRFSAERTGGSVSTLTIQRTQQEDSAVYLCASSQRTGTIYNEQFFGPGTRLTVL.

This rearrangement joins TRBV11-2 to TRBJ1-2; D may be TRBD1 (5 bases). The V gene lost 4 bases and the J gene lost 7 bases, with 16 bases spanning the gap. The germline CDR1 and CDR2 sequences are SGHAT and FQNNGV. The CDR3 extends over 14 amino acids. CDR3: CASSSHPQGVGYTF. CDR3 bases: TGTGCCAGCAGCTCTCACCCCCAGGGTGTTGGCTACACCTTC.

This clone was seen once. The chain has TRBV27 and TRBJ2-2; D gene ambiguous. Germline CDR1 and CDR2: MNHEY and SMNVEV (reference sequence). V shed 6 bases and J shed 4 bases, with 9 bases lying between them. CDR3 length equals 13 residues. DNA for the CDR3: TGTGCCAGCAGCCCGATAGGCACCGGGGAGCTGTTTTTT. Protein sequence: CASSPIGTGELFF.

The rearrangement links TRBV5-1 to TRBJ2-5; D gene unclear. V shed 2 bases and J shed 5 bases, with 16 bases lying between them. The CDR3 runs 15 residues. Looked up from germline, CDR1 is SGHRS and CDR2 is YFSETQ. The CDR3, as DNA: TGCGCCAGCAGCTTTCGTCCCGGATTAAGCGAGACCCAGTACTTC. Translation: CASSFRPGLSETQYF.

The gene calls are TRBV7-2 and TRBJ1-2, with D possibly matching TRBD1 (6 bases). The CDR3 extends over 13 amino acids. Germline-derived CDR1 and CDR2 are SGHTA and FQGNSA. V was clipped by 5 bases and J by 3 bases, with 10 bases between them. CDR3 sequence: CASSRDTDYGYTF. CDR3 DNA: TGTGCCAGCAGCCGGGACACAGACTATGGCTACACCTTC.

This chain links TRBV7-2 with TRBJ1-5; TRBD1 is a possible D gene (5 bases). The CDR3 covers 15 residues. Trimming took off 6 bases at V and 0 bases at J, with 12 bases between the two ends. Germline loops: CDR1 SGHTA, CDR2 FQGNSA. The CDR3 DNA is TGTGCCAGCAGTCTACAGGAAAATAGCAATCAGCCCCAGCATTTT. Translating it yields CASSLQENSNQPQHF.

The chain joins TRBV5-5 to TRBJ2-3, with 7 bases identical to TRBD1. Germline CDR1 is SGHKS and CDR2 is YYEKEE (reference sequence). V dropped 5 bases and J dropped 0; count of bases not matched to a gene: 9. The CDR3 length is 16 residues. CDR3 nucleotide sequence: TGTGCCAGCAGGAGGGGGACAGCCTTTAGCACAGATACGCAGTATTTT. Translating gives CASRRGTAFSTDTQYF.

The chain links TRBV7-2 to TRBJ2-5, with D possibly TRBD1 on 5 matching bases. The V end lost 6 bases, the J end lost 4 bases, and 12 bases lay between the germline ends. Germline assignment: CDR1 SGHTA and CDR2 FQGNSA. This CDR3 spans 13 amino acids. CDR3 residues: CASSPGSGETQYF. The CDR3, as DNA: TGTGCCAGCAGTCCAGGGTCCGGAGAGACCCAGTACTTC.

This clone was seen just once. V and J are TRBV5-4 and TRBJ1-5; D is ambiguous. The length of the CDR3 is 15 residues. V dropped 5 bases and J dropped 3 bases, with 15 bases sitting between them. Germline CDR1 SGHNT, CDR2 YYREEE (reference sequence). The CDR3 loop is CASSQDPSYNQPQHF. Here the CDR3 DNA reads TGTGCCAGCAGTCAGGACCCTTCGTACAATCAGCCCCAGCATTTT.

The DNA for the CDR3 is TGTGCCAGCAGTTCGGGACACAACTATGGCTACACCTTC. Protein product: CASSSGHNYGYTF. The gene calls are TRBV28 and TRBJ1-2; a possible D gene is TRBD1 (6 bases). V dropped 4 bases and J dropped 2 bases, with 8 bases sitting between them. Germline loops: CDR1 MDHEN, CDR2 SYDVKM. The CDR3 sequence is 13 residues long.

The rearrangement joins TRBV7-9 to TRBJ2-2; 8 bases are a match to TRBD1. CDR1 and CDR2 (germline): SEHNR, FQNEAQ (reference sequence). The CDR3 totals 16 residues. V shed 5 bases and J 4 bases; nucleotides not matched to a gene: 9. CDR3 region: CASSTRTGPRTGELFF. In DNA, the CDR3 is TGTGCCAGCAGCACCAGGACAGGGCCCCGCACCGGGGAGCTGTTTTTT. The whole variable domain, remainder taken from reference TRBV7-9 and TRBJ2-2, is DTGVSQNPRHKITKRGQNVTFRCDPISEHNRLYWYRQTLGQGPEFLTYFQNEAQLEKSRLLSDRFSAERPKGSFSTLEIQRTEQGDSAMYLCASSTRTGPRTGELFFGEGSRLTVL.